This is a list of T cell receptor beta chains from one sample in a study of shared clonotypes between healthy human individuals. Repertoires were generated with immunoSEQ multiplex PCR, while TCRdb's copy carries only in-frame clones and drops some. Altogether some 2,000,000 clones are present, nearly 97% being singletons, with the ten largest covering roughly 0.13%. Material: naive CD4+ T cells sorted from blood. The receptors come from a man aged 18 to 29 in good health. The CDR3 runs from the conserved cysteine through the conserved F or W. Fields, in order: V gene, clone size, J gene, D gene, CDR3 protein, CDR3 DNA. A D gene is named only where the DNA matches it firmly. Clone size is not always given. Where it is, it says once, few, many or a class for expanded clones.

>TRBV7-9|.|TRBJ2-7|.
CASRGLAGSNSYEQYF
TGTGCCAGCCGGGGTCTTGCGGGGTCAAACTCCTACGAGCAGTACTTC
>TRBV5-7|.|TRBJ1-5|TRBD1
CASSFGQGANQPQHF
TGTGCCAGCAGCTTTGGACAGGGGGCCAATCAGCCCCAGCATTTT
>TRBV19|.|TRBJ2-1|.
CASSMGTGPEEQFF
TGTGCCAGTAGTATGGGGACCGGGCCCGAGGAGCAGTTCTTC
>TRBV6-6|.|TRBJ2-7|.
CASSLRGYEQYF
TGTGCCAGCAGCCTTCGGGGGTACGAGCAGTACTTC
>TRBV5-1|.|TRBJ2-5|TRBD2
CASSPGLAGAPETQYF
TGCGCCAGCAGCCCCGGACTAGCGGGGGCGCCGGAGACCCAGTACTTC
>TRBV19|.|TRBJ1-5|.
CASSTNSGTTYSNQPQHF
TGTGCCAGTAGTACCAATTCCGGGACAACTTATAGCAATCAGCCCCAGCATTTT
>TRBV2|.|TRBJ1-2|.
CASSAGQLTYGYTF
TGTGCCAGCAGCGCTGGACAGCTCACCTATGGCTACACCTTC
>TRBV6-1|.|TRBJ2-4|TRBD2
CASSASGMGDIQYF
TGTGCCAGCAGCGCTAGCGGGATGGGGGACATTCAGTACTTC
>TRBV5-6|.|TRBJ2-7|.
CASSLEMSPYEQYF
TGTGCCAGCAGCTTGGAGATGAGTCCCTACGAGCAGTACTTC
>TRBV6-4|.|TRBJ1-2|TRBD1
CASSDDGTANGYTF
TGTGCCAGCAGTGACGATGGGACAGCCAATGGCTACACCTTC
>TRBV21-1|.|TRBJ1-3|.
CASRKGRGNTIYF
TGTGCCAGCCGGAAGGGGCGAGGAAACACCATATATTTT
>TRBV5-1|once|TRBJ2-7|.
CASSLSADEQYF
TGCGCCAGCAGCTTGTCTGCCGACGAGCAGTACTTC
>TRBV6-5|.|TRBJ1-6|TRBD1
CASSLRDRVDSPLHF
TGTGCCAGCAGCCTCCGGGACAGGGTTGATTCACCCCTCCACTTT
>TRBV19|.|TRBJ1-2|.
CASRKEPNYGYTF
TGTGCCAGTAGAAAAGAGCCCAACTATGGCTACACCTTC
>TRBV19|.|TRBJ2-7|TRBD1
CASSTGQHYEQYF
TGTGCCAGTAGTACGGGACAGCACTACGAGCAGTACTTC
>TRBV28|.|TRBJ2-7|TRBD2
CVIEAAGGPNEQYF
TGTGTCATTGAGGCGGCGGGGGGGCCCAACGAGCAGTACTTC
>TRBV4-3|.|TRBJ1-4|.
CASSQDFQGGEKLFF
TGCGCCAGCAGCCAAGATTTCCAGGGTGGGGAAAAACTGTTTTTT
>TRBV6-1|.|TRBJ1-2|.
CASSVQNQGYGYTF
TGTGCCAGCAGTGTCCAGAACCAGGGCTATGGCTACACCTTC
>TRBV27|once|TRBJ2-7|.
CASRVGTTVEQYF
TGTGCCAGCCGTGTTGGGACAACCGTCGAGCAGTACTTC
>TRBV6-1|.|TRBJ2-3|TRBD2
CASSLAGARTDTQYF
TGTGCCAGCAGCTTAGCGGGGGCACGCACAGATACGCAGTATTTT
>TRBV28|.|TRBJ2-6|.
CASSLLPGANVLTF
TGTGCCAGCAGTCTACTGCCTGGGGCCAACGTCCTGACTTTC
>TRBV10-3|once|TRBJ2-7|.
CAISDGRPNEQYF
TGTGCCATCAGTGACGGACGTCCAAACGAGCAGTACTTC
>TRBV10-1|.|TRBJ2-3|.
CASSESLDRTTDTQYF
TGCGCCAGCAGTGAGTCGTTGGACAGAACCACAGATACGCAGTATTTT
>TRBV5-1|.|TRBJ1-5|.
CASSLAGTNQPQHF
TGCGCCAGCAGCTTGGCCGGGACCAATCAGCCCCAGCATTTT
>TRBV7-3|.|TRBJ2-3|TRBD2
CASSPLAGGPTDTQYF
TGTGCCAGCAGCCCGCTAGCGGGGGGGCCAACAGATACGCAGTATTTT
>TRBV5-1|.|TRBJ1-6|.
CASSLQEGRYNSPLHF
TGCGCCAGCAGCCTTCAGGAGGGGAGGTATAATTCACCCCTCCACTTT
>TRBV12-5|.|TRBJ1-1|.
CASGSRGANEAFF
TGTGCTAGTGGTTCCCGGGGGGCCAATGAAGCTTTCTTT
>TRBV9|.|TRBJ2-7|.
CASSVDDADEQYF
TGTGCCAGCAGCGTAGATGACGCCGACGAGCAGTACTTC
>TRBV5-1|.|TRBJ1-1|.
CASSLPPSGGTEAFF
TGCGCCAGCAGCTTACCCCCTTCTGGAGGCACTGAAGCTTTCTTT
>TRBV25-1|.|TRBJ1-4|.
CASSELGTTNEKLFF
TGTGCCAGCAGTGAACTGGGCACAACTAATGAAAAACTGTTTTTT
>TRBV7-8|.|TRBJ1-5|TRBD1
CASSFDRDQPQHF
TGTGCCAGCAGCTTTGACAGGGATCAGCCCCAGCATTTT
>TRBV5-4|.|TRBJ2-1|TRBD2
CASSLAGGLFNEQFF
TGTGCCAGCAGCTTAGCGGGAGGGCTCTTCAATGAGCAGTTCTTC
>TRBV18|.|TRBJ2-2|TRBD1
CASSPSGQSTGELFF
TGTGCCAGCTCACCGTCGGGACAGTCCACCGGGGAGCTGTTTTTT
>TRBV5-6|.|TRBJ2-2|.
CASSLERELFF
TGTGCCAGCAGCTTGGAACGGGAGCTGTTTTTT
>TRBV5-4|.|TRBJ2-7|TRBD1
CASSLVGQGSEQYF
TGTGCCAGCAGCTTGGTAGGACAGGGCTCCGAGCAGTACTTC
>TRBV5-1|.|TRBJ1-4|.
CASSLSGDNEKLFF
TGCGCCAGCAGCTTGTCAGGGGATAATGAAAAACTGTTTTTT
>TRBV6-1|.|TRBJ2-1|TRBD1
CASSPGQGVNEQFF
TGTGCCAGCAGTCCGGGACAGGGGGTCAATGAGCAGTTCTTC
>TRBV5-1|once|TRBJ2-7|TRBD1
CASSLGGGYSYEQYF
TGCGCCAGCAGCTTGGGAGGGGGCTATTCCTACGAGCAGTACTTC
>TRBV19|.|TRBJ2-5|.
CASSGGIYETQYF
TGTGCCAGTAGTGGTGGCATCTACGAGACCCAGTACTTC
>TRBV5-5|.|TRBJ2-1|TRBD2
CASSFTSGGASYNEQFF
TGTGCCAGCAGCTTTACTAGCGGGGGGGCCTCCTACAATGAGCAGTTCTTC
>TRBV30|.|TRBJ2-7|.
CAWAPLGYEQYF
TGTGCCTGGGCCCCCCTGGGTTACGAGCAGTACTTC
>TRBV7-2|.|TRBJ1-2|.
CASSLPGLSDGYTF
TGTGCCAGCAGCTTACCCGGGTTGTCCGATGGCTACACCTTC
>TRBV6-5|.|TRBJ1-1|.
CASSKIGTTHTEAFF
TGTGCCAGCAGTAAGATAGGGACAACCCACACTGAAGCTTTCTTT
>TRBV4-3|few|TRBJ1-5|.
CASSQDLGDQPQHF
TGCGCCAGCAGCCAAGATTTGGGGGATCAGCCCCAGCATTTT
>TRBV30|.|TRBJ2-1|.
CAWSGALNEQFF
TGTGCCTGGAGTGGGGCTCTTAATGAGCAGTTCTTC
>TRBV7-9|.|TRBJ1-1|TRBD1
CASSMGTGGSEAFF
TGTGCCAGCAGCATGGGGACAGGGGGCTCGGAAGCTTTCTTT
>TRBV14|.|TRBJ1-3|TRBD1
CASSPRTGYSGNTIYF
TGTGCCAGCAGCCCGCGGACAGGTTACTCTGGAAACACCATATATTTT
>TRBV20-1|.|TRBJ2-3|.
CSARAPDTQYF
TGCAGTGCTAGAGCTCCAGATACGCAGTATTTT
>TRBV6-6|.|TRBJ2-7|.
CASSYGEERRHF
TGTGCCAGCAGTTATGGGGAGGAGAGGAGGCACTTC
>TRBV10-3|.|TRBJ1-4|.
CATTDVTNEKLFF
TGTGCCACTACGGACGTAACTAATGAAAAACTGTTTTTT
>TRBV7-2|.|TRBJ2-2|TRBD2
CASSLVGGLAGGNTGELFF
TGTGCCAGCAGCTTAGTGGGAGGACTAGCGGGAGGGAACACCGGGGAGCTGTTTTTT
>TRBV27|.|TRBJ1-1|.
CASSSRDGNTEAFF
TGTGCCAGCAGCTCCCGTGACGGTAACACTGAAGCTTTCTTT
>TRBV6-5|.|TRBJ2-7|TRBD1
CASSSRQGHPYEQYF
TGTGCCAGCAGTTCCCGACAGGGCCACCCCTACGAGCAGTACTTC
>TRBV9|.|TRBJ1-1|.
CASSVGPTGTEAFF
TGTGCCAGCAGCGTAGGCCCTACAGGGACTGAAGCTTTCTTT
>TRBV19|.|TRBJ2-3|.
CASSILGVISTDTQYF
TGTGCCAGTAGTATACTTGGGGTAATCAGCACAGATACGCAGTATTTT
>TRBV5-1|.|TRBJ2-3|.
CASGRTITDTQYF
TGCGCCAGCGGGAGGACTATCACAGATACGCAGTATTTT
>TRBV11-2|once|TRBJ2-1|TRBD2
CASSLLAGGNEQFF
TGTGCCAGCAGCTTATTAGCGGGAGGTAATGAGCAGTTCTTC